Below are 3 T cell receptor beta chains sequenced from a single sample in a study of T-cell reconstitution after alpha-beta-depleted transplantation in children. It was with unique molecular identifiers that the TCRbeta library was prepared. TCRdb redid the calling of the PCR reads with MiXCR, one entry per CDR3 protein. Among over 550,000 distinct CDR3 sequences, under 12% were seen once, and the ten largest hold about 4.3%. The sample was PBMCs from the stem cell graft donor, taken from the stem cell graft. The receptor source for this set is a human donor who donated a stem cell graft to a child with acute myeloid leukemia.

In its sample, this clonotype was seen many times. One junction end does not reproduce the germline sequence, and a read error may be involved. V is TRBV7-7 and J is TRBJ2-5; tentatively, D is TRBD1 or TRBD2 (6 bases each). CDR1 is SSHAT, CDR2 FNYEAQ, per germline (reference sequence). This CDR3 comprises 12 residues. CDR3 region: CASRGGGETQYF. The CDR3 region has the DNA TGTGCTAGCAGGGGAGGAGGAGAGACCCAGTACTTC.

This clonotype was found many times. The V call is TRBV25-1, the J call TRBJ1-6, with TRBD1 identical over 7 bases. The CDR3 runs to 14 residues. Losses at the gene ends were 4 bases for V and 10 bases for J; bases not matched to a gene: 7. The germline gives CDR1 MGHDK, CDR2 SYGVNS. The CDR3 here is CASSAEGARSPLHF. CDR3 DNA sequence: TGTGCCAGCAGTGCAGAGGGGGCGCGATCACCCCTCCACTTT.

This clonotype has only a few counts. The chain uses TRBV12-3 or TRBV12-4 and TRBJ1-6; 8 positions agree with TRBD1. V was clipped by 7 bases and J by 6 bases; unmatched bases: 8. The CDR3 is made up of 15 amino acids. The DNA for the CDR3 is TGTGCCAGCAAGGGGACGGACAGGGCTAATTCACCCCTCCACTTT. It is translated as CASKGTDRANSPLHF.